The 18 T cell receptor beta chains listed next were all sequenced from one sample in a study of tumor-infiltrating lymphocytes in primary liver carcinoma. Unsorted whole blood supplied the blood RNA, and germline DNA was isolated too. From 400 to 500 ng total RNA, TCR beta cDNA was generated with a primer in the constant region. It was through three nested multiplex PCR rounds of slightly modified ARM-PCR that TCR beta libraries arose. Researchers ran the first two PCR rounds for 10 cycles each with TRBV1-TRBV30 forward primers and a C-beta reverse primer. TCRdb itself ran the multiplex PCR reads through MiXCR, one entry per CDR3 protein. In the table there are 310,000 or so distinct CDR3 sequences, roughly 60% of which are singletons. What was sequenced was peripheral blood. These receptor sequences come from a woman aged 30 to 39 with primary liver carcinoma and hepatitis B virus infection.

In this sample, this clonotype turned up many times. The chain is built from TRBV4-2 and TRBJ2-2; unclear D gene. This CDR3 has 13 amino acids. Germline V gives CDR1 LGHNA, CDR2 YNFKEQ. The V end was cut by 0 bases, the J end by 9 bases, with 8 bases between. CDR3 bases: TGTGCCAGCAGCCAAGATTTGGGGAGGGAGCTGTTTTTT. It yields the protein CASSQDLGRELFF.

Turning to this clonotype: A much bigger clone sits one base away, suggesting this may be a read error. The genes are TRBV29-1 and TRBJ2-1; tentative D call: TRBD1 (6 bases). Per germline, CDR1 SQVTM and CDR2 ANQGSEA. This CDR3 has 11 residues. The V end was cut by 6 bases, the J end by 9 bases, with 12 bases between. CDR3: CSVLGGLEQFF. As DNA, the CDR3 is TGCAGCGTGCTTGGGGGCCTTGAGCAGTTCTTC.

The chain joins TRBV11-2 to TRBJ1-3, with 10 bases matching TRBD1. V was clipped by 8 bases and J by 4 bases; unmatched bases: 11. The CDR3 extends over 16 amino acids. The germline gives CDR1 SGHAT, CDR2 FQNNGV. The CDR3 region has the DNA TGTGCCAGCGGGAGACAGGGGGCTACAGGAGGAAACACCATATATTTT. It translates to CASGRQGATGGNTIYF.

This chain joins TRBV7-8 and TRBJ2-7, with unresolved D. V was shortened by 2 bases and J by 2 bases, with 10 bases between the two germline ends. The CDR3 contains 14 residues. Germline loops: CDR1 SGHVS, CDR2 FQNEAQ. CDR3 in amino acids: CASSLNGLAYEQYF. CDR3 bases: TGTGCCAGCAGCTTAAATGGCCTCGCCTACGAGCAGTACTTC.

With respect to this clonotype: This clone may be a read error of a much larger clone one base away. The gene calls are TRBV12-3 or TRBV12-4 and TRBJ1-4, with 9 nucleotides matching TRBD1. The length of the CDR3 is 16 residues. The ends lost 6 bases at V and 8 bases at J; junction bases unmatched: 13. CDR3 sequence (DNA): TGTGCCAGCAGCCCTCATTACAGGGGGCGCATAGAAAAACTGTTTTTT. Its translation is CASSPHYRGRIEKLFF.

This chain connects TRBV10-3 to TRBJ1-1; TRBD1 aligns across 10 bases. There are 15 residues in the CDR3. The junction had 9 bases not matched to a gene; V was cut back by 8 bases and J by 3 bases. Germline values: CDR1 ENHRY, CDR2 SYGVKD. The CDR3 DNA reads as TGTGCCATCGGTGGGGGACAGGGGATCCACACTGAAGCTTTCTTT. Protein product: CAIGGGQGIHTEAFF.

The V gene is TRBV29-1, the J gene TRBJ2-7, with D perhaps matching TRBD2 (5 bases). The V end was cut by 7 bases, the J end by 5 bases, with 12 bases between. Germline loops: CDR1 SQVTM, CDR2 ANQGSEA. This CDR3 comprises 11 residues. CDR3 amino acids: CSGGLMNEQYF. CDR3 in DNA: TGCAGCGGCGGACTCATGAACGAGCAGTACTTC.

Notes on this clonotype: Given the absence of the conserved phenylalanine or tryptophan at the CDR3 end, a read error is likely. The V call is TRBV4-1, the J call TRBJ2-7; a possible D gene is TRBD1 (6 bases). This CDR3 is 14 amino acids long. In germline, CDR1 is MGHRA, CDR2 YSYEKL. V lost 5 bases and J 6 bases, leaving 17 bases between the germline ends. The CDR3 nucleotides read TGCGCCAGCAGCTCCCCCGGCAGAGGGGGCGAGCAGTACTTA. Amino acid sequence: CASSSPGRGGEQYL.

To note about this clonotype: This could be a read error, since a much larger clone is one nucleotide away. This chain links TRBV12-3 or TRBV12-4 with TRBJ1-1; possibly TRBD1 for D (6 bases). The CDR3 contains 16 residues. The ends were cut back, 3 bases at V and 7 bases at J, with 21 bases in the middle. CDR3 sequence: CASSLAGGRASIEAFF. CDR3 nucleotides: TGTGCCAGCAGTTTGGCGGGGGGGCGGGCTAGCATTGAAGCTTTCTTT.

This clonotype occurred many times. The chain has TRBV11-3 and TRBJ2-2, with a tentative D call TRBD1 (5 bases). V was cut by 5 bases and J by 1 base, with 14 bases left in between. Germline V gene sequence: CDR1 SGHNT, CDR2 YENEEA. The CDR3 has 16 residues. The CDR3 DNA sequence: TGTGCCAGCAGCCCCCAGTCAACAGGGAACACCGGGGAGCTGTTTTTT. It specifies CASSPQSTGNTGELFF.

Points on this clonotype: With a much larger clone just one base away, this may be a read error. The rearrangement joins TRBV6-6 to TRBJ2-3, with D possibly being TRBD1 (5 bases). Germline V gene sequence: CDR1 MNHNY, CDR2 SVGAGI (reference sequence). The CDR3 consists of 14 residues. The CDR3 sequence is CAGSSLTVTDTQYF. CDR3 sequence (DNA): TGTGCCGGCAGTTCCCTGACAGTCACAGATACGCAGTATTTT.

This clonotype came up once. Since a much larger clone is just one base distant, this may be a read error. The final CDR3 position lacks the conserved phenylalanine or tryptophan, pointing to a likely read error. The V and J genes are TRBV12-3 or TRBV12-4 and TRBJ1-2, with 9 bases that match TRBD1. Trimming at V came to 6 bases and at J to 5 bases, leaving 4 bases not matched to a gene. The CDR3 totals 13 residues. The CDR3 DNA reads as TGTGCCAGCAGATTGGGACAGGGATATGGCTACACCTTA. This encodes CASRLGQGYGYTL.

About this clonotype itself: The junction shows a germline mismatch at one end, possibly a read error. This rearrangement joins TRBV28 to TRBJ2-7; TRBD1 matches at 8 bases. Germline V gene lookup returns CDR1 MDHEN and CDR2 SYDVKM. The CDR3 runs 15 residues. The CDR3 loop is CAGSLETGDYYEQYF. Here the CDR3 DNA reads TGTGCCGGCAGCCTAGAGACAGGGGATTACTACGAGCAGTACTTC.

As for this clonotype: At one end, the junction sequence differs from germline, possibly due to a read error. This chain joins TRBV5-4 and TRBJ2-4, with D perhaps TRBD2 (7 bases). The germline V gene has CDR1 SGHNT and CDR2 YYREEE (reference sequence). The CDR3 is made up of 16 amino acids. The CDR3 spells CGSSSEGGLAKNIKYF. CDR3 in DNA: TGTGGCAGCAGTTCCGAGGGGGGGTTGGCCAAAAACATTAAGTACTTC.

The rearrangement uses TRBV10-3 and TRBJ2-7; D not certain. Germline-derived CDR1 and CDR2 are ENHRY and SYGVKD. Trimming took 8 bases from V and 0 from J, leaving 14 bases between them. The CDR3 contains 14 residues. DNA for the CDR3: TGTGCCATCGGTTTCGCAGACCCCTCCTACGAGCAGTACTTC. This encodes CAIGFADPSYEQYF.

The rearrangement joins TRBV6-6 to TRBJ1-5, with TRBD1 as a possible D gene (5 bases). Germline CDR1 MNHNY, CDR2 SVGAGI (reference sequence). V was trimmed by 6 bases and J by 7 bases, leaving 22 bases between them. The CDR3 covers 16 residues. CDR3 amino acids: CASSTGQGEMAQPQHF. The CDR3 coding sequence is TGTGCCAGCAGCACCGGGCAGGGCGAAATGGCCCAGCCCCAGCATTTT.

On this clonotype itself: A much bigger clone sits one base away, suggesting this may be a read error. CDR3 residues: CSVSNRGSQSQHF. The DNA of the CDR3 is TGCAGCGTCTCGAACAGGGGGAGTCAGTCCCAGCATTTT. The J gene is TRBJ1-5, the V gene TRBV29-1; 8 bases are shared with TRBD1. The germline CDR1 and CDR2 sequences are SQVTM and ANQGSEA. The CDR3 spans 13 residues.

Worth noting for this clonotype: In this CDR3 the conserved last residue, phenylalanine or tryptophan, is missing, so a read error is likely. The chain has TRBV12-3 or TRBV12-4 and TRBJ2-3, with D possibly being TRBD1 (5 bases). The CDR3 is 13 amino acids. The CDR3 reads CTSSYQYTGTQYL. In nucleotides, the CDR3 is TGTACCAGCAGTTATCAGTACACAGGTACGCAGTATCTT.